The 25 T cell receptor beta chains reported below all come from one sample, sequenced in a study of blood T cell repertoires in COVID-19. Assay used: immunoSEQ multiplex PCR; TCRdb lists only in-frame clones, some missing. The sample lists around 200,000 clones; roughly 89% were seen once. The sequenced material came from PBMCs or T cells enriched from blood (not recorded which). These receptors were collected from a woman aged 40-49 years with acute COVID-19.

This sequence joins TRBV27 and TRBJ2-2, with 7 bases that match TRBD1. The CDR3 is 15 amino acids. V lost 4 bases and J lost 4; bases outside the gene matches: 6. The germline V gene encodes CDR1 MNHEY and CDR2 SMNVEV (reference sequence). In DNA, the CDR3 is TGTGCCAGCAGTTCGCTGTCAGGGGGCACCGGGGAGCTGTTTTTT. It encodes CASSSLSGGTGELFF.

This clone has a single count. V and J are TRBV6-5 and TRBJ2-7, with 8 bases identical to TRBD1. The CDR3 runs 14 residues. From germline, CDR1 is MNHEY and CDR2 SVGAGI. Trimming took 2 bases from V and 6 from J; bases not matched to a gene: 6. The CDR3 DNA reads as TGTGCCAGCAGTTACCCGGGACAGGCGGGCGAGCAGTACTTC. Amino acids: CASSYPGQAGEQYF.

This clone has a count of ten or more. This chain uses TRBV7-9 with TRBJ2-2, with 9 positions matching TRBD1. This CDR3 has 14 amino acids. Germline CDR1 and CDR2: SEHNR and FQNEAQ (reference sequence). Unmatched junction bases numbered 0, after V lost 1 base and J lost 6 bases. Here the CDR3 reads CASSLGDRAGELFF. The CDR3 DNA reads as TGTGCCAGCAGCTTAGGGGACAGGGCCGGGGAGCTGTTTTTT.

V and J are TRBV29-1 and TRBJ2-1; D is uncertain. V gave up 4 bases and J gave up 5 bases, with 12 bases separating them. Germline CDR1 is SQVTM and CDR2 is ANQGSEA. CDR3 length: 13 amino acids. The CDR3 bases are TGCAGCGTTGTATTAACCGGAGACAATGAGCAGTTCTTC. Residues: CSVVLTGDNEQFF.

V usage is TRBV14 and J usage is TRBJ2-1, with TRBD2 as a possible D gene (6 bases). The CDR3 spans 15 residues. V lost 5 bases and J lost 0, with 11 bases in between. CDR1 is SGHDN, CDR2 FVKESK, per germline. The CDR3 loop is CASSGRFASYNEQFF. CDR3 sequence (DNA): TGTGCCAGCAGCGGGAGGTTCGCCTCCTACAATGAGCAGTTCTTC.

The chain has TRBV5-1 and TRBJ1-4; possible D gene TRBD1, 6 bases. V shed 3 bases and J shed 1 base, with 13 bases lying between them. Germline assignment: CDR1 SGHRS and CDR2 YFSETQ. The CDR3 length is 16 residues. The CDR3 region has the DNA TGCGCCAGCAGCTCACACCCGGGACAAACTAATGAAAAACTGTTTTTT. This encodes CASSSHPGQTNEKLFF.

The chain couples TRBV19 to TRBJ1-2; D ambiguous. The V and J ends lost 3 bases and 4 bases respectively, with 12 bases between them. This CDR3 spans 14 amino acids. CDR1 is LNHDA and CDR2 is SQIVND in the germline V gene (reference sequence). CDR3 sequence (DNA): TGTGCCAGTAGTATTCCAGGTTATGGCTATGGCTACACCTTC. Residues: CASSIPGYGYGYTF. Supplemented by reference TRBV19 and TRBJ1-2, the full variable domain reads DGGITQSPKYLFRKEGQNVTLSCEQNLNHDAMYWYRQDPGQGLRLIYYSQIVNDFQKGDIAEGYSVSREKKESFPLTVTSAQKNPTAFYLCASSIPGYGYGYTFGSGTRLTVV.

This sequence joins TRBV29-1 and TRBJ2-7, with 7 bases aligning to TRBD2. V trimming: 0 bases; J trimming: 13 bases; junction bases outside the gene matches: 6. Germline V gives CDR1 SQVTM, CDR2 ANQGSEA. This CDR3 is 11 amino acids long. The CDR3 DNA sequence: TGCAGCGTTGAAGATGAGGGCGGGAGCTACTTC. This gives the protein CSVEDEGGSYF.

This sequence joins TRBV29-1 and TRBJ1-3; tentative D call: TRBD1 (6 bases). CDR1 is SQVTM, CDR2 ANQGSEA, per germline. V lost 5 bases, J lost 4 bases, and 12 bases lay in between. This CDR3 comprises 13 residues. The CDR3: CSVLPGTGNTIYF. CDR3 nucleotides: TGCAGCGTTCTACCTGGGACAGGAAACACCATATATTTT.

This sequence joins TRBV7-9 and TRBJ2-2; D is undetermined. V was pared by 5 bases and J by 6 bases, with 13 bases between. The V gene's germline CDR1 is SEHNR and CDR2 FQNEAQ (reference sequence). The CDR3 totals 14 residues. The CDR3 reads CASSPFSVAGELFF. The CDR3 nucleotides read TGTGCCAGCAGCCCATTTAGTGTCGCCGGGGAGCTGTTTTTT.

V and J are TRBV4-1 and TRBJ1-4, with TRBD1 identical over 8 bases. This CDR3 spans 16 amino acids. The junction had 8 bases not matched to a gene; V was cut back by 4 bases and J by 4 bases. CDR1 and CDR2 from the germline V gene are MGHRA and YSYEKL. As DNA, the CDR3 is TGCGCCAGCAGCCGTTTTCCGGGACAGGTTAATGAAAAACTGTTTTTT. Protein sequence: CASSRFPGQVNEKLFF.

This clone showed up just a few times. A junction end diverges from the germline sequence, so it may reflect a read error. The V call is TRBV2, the J call TRBJ2-3, with D perhaps matching TRBD1 (6 bases). The CDR3 has 15 amino acids. Germline CDR1 SNHLY, CDR2 FYNNEI. This CDR3 is CASNEQGSSTDTQYF. The CDR3, as DNA: TGTGCCAGCAATGAACAGGGTAGTAGCACAGATACGCAGTATTTT.

This rearrangement joins TRBV10-3 to TRBJ2-3; the D gene is possibly TRBD1 (6 bases). Trimming pared 9 bases from V and 6 bases from J, leaving 10 bases between. Germline CDR1 and CDR2: ENHRY and SYGVKD. The CDR3 loop spans 11 amino acids. CDR3 region: CAMSQGDTQYF. The CDR3 DNA reads TGTGCCATGAGCCAGGGGGATACGCAGTATTTT.

This clone came up a few times. This chain links TRBV10-3 with TRBJ1-2; D is undetermined. This CDR3 is built from 13 residues. Trimming shortened V by 3 bases and J by 4 bases, and 9 bases separated the two germline ends. The V gene's germline CDR1 is ENHRY and CDR2 SYGVKD. As DNA, the CDR3 is TGTGCCATCAGTGAAACGGGGAGCTATGGCTACACCTTC. It is translated as CAISETGSYGYTF.

V gene TRBV2 combines with J gene TRBJ1-2, with TRBD1 as a possible D gene (5 bases). Germline CDR1 reads SNHLY; CDR2 reads FYNNEI. The CDR3 contains 13 residues. Trimming left V 2 bases short and J 7 bases short, with 11 bases between. The chain's CDR3 is CASSELDTSGYTF. Here the CDR3 DNA reads TGTGCCAGCAGTGAATTGGACACGAGTGGCTACACCTTC. The variable domain in full, with the rest retrieved from reference TRBV2 and TRBJ1-2, is EPEVTQTPSHQVTQMGQEVILRCVPISNHLYFYWYRQILGQKVEFLVSFYNNEISEKSEIFDDQFSVERPDGSNFTLKIRSTKLEDSAMYFCASSELDTSGYTFGSGTRLTVV.

This clone was seen just once. The chain uses TRBV9 and TRBJ1-2; maybe TRBD1 (6 bases). Trimming took off 2 bases at V and 4 bases at J, with 9 bases between the two ends. The length of the CDR3 is 13 residues. Germline lookup yields CDR1 SGDLS and CDR2 YYNGEE. As DNA, the CDR3 is TGTGCCAGCAGCGTTCAAGGGGGCTATGGCTACACCTTC. Translating gives CASSVQGGYGYTF.

The chain is built from TRBV5-1 and TRBJ1-3, with a tentative D call TRBD1 (5 bases). Germline-derived CDR1 and CDR2 are SGHRS and YFSETQ. The length of the CDR3 is 19 residues. V lost 0 bases and J 1 base, leaving 20 bases between the germline ends. CDR3 in DNA: TGCGCCAGCAGCTTGGGGTTCATCAGGACGGAGGGGTCTGGAAACACCATATATTTT. Protein product: CASSLGFIRTEGSGNTIYF.

This chain uses TRBV28 with TRBJ1-2; weak D call: TRBD1 (6 bases). Looked up from germline, CDR1 is MDHEN and CDR2 is SYDVKM. The germline V and J ends were trimmed by 6 bases and 7 bases, with 18 bases remaining between them. This CDR3 contains 14 residues. Here the CDR3 DNA reads TGTGCCAGCAGCTTGGGGAGGGGGTTCTCTGGCTACACCTTC. Translation gives CASSLGRGFSGYTF.

CDR3 protein: CASSRDFPSTDTQYF. The CDR3 bases are TGTGCCAGCAGCCGGGACTTTCCGAGCACAGATACGCAGTATTTT. The gene calls are TRBV3-1 (or the pseudogene TRBV3-2) and TRBJ2-3; possibly TRBD2 for D (6 bases). Per the germline V gene, CDR1 is LGHDT and CDR2 is YNNKEL (reference sequence). V was pared by 4 bases and J by 0 bases, with 11 bases between. The CDR3 runs 15 residues.

The gene calls are TRBV9 and TRBJ2-3; 8 nucleotides match TRBD2. This CDR3 spans 15 amino acids. CDR1 and CDR2 (germline): SGDLS, YYNGEE. J was trimmed by 6 bases and V by 0 bases; bases with no gene match: 6. The CDR3: CASSVVSSGVDTQYF. For the CDR3, the DNA is TGTGCCAGCAGCGTAGTGAGTAGCGGGGTTGATACGCAGTATTTT.

The chain carries TRBV7-2 and TRBJ1-3, with D perhaps matching TRBD1 (5 bases). This CDR3 contains 14 residues. Trimming removed 3 bases at V and 10 bases at J, with 16 bases between. Per germline, CDR1 SGHTA and CDR2 FQGNSA. The CDR3 region is CASSLEGWEGTIYF. The DNA of the CDR3 is TGTGCCAGCAGCTTGGAGGGGTGGGAAGGGACCATATATTTT.

The chain recombines TRBV7-9 with TRBJ2-7; 7 positions agree with TRBD1. Germline values: CDR1 SEHNR, CDR2 FQNEAQ (reference sequence). With V trimmed by 2 bases and J by 2 bases, 3 bases remained unmatched. The CDR3 consists of 14 residues. The CDR3 region is CASSLKQGPYEQYF. In DNA form, the CDR3 reads TGTGCCAGCAGCTTAAAACAGGGGCCCTACGAGCAGTACTTC.

The CDR3 here is CASSLGSGQPQHF. The CDR3 bases are TGTGCCAGCAGCTTAGGGTCCGGGCAGCCCCAGCATTTT. The chain combines TRBV7-3 with TRBJ1-5; D ambiguous. The length of the CDR3 is 13 residues. CDR1 and CDR2 (germline): SGHTA, FQGTGA. V was shortened by 2 bases and J by 7 bases, with 9 bases between the two germline ends.

This rearrangement joins TRBV27 to TRBJ2-3; 10 nucleotides align to TRBD2. Per germline, CDR1 MNHEY and CDR2 SMNVEV (reference sequence). CDR3 size: 18 residues. V gave up 3 bases and J gave up 0 bases; unmatched junction bases: 9. The CDR3 is CASSFASGGLSSTDTQYF. For the CDR3, the DNA is TGTGCCAGCAGTTTTGCTAGCGGGGGCCTGAGTAGCACAGATACGCAGTATTTT.

This rearrangement joins TRBV12-3 or TRBV12-4 to TRBJ2-1; TRBD1 is a possible D gene (6 bases). The CDR3 length is 11 residues. Trimming stripped 6 bases from V and 12 bases from J, with 12 bases between. As DNA, the CDR3 is TGTGCCAGCAGCACAGGGCCCCGGCAGTTCTTC. Its protein is CASSTGPRQFF.